Below, 2 T cell receptor beta chains from the same sample are listed, as sequenced in a study of beta chain features in type 1 diabetes. Study findings and constraints: In all four CD4+ subsets, TCRB CDR3 length was significantly, moderately reduced in type 1 diabetes.

These receptors are not linked to any known antigen. Reverse transcribing all isolated RNA meant expressed TCRB transcripts were sequenced. Here immunoSEQ multiplex PCR was the method, and the copy in TCRdb shows in-frame clones only, minus some. This sample yields roughly 350,000 clones, of which 9.5% to 10% are seen a single time; 0.45% to 0.65% belongs to the top ten. Sequenced: central memory CD4+ T cells from blood. The receptors were gathered from a man aged 25 to 40 with type 1 diabetes.

Many counts were recorded for this clone. In the same sample, other DNA sequences code for this CDR3. V and J are TRBV10-3 and TRBJ2-3; the D gene is possibly TRBD2 (6 bases). V was shortened by 4 bases and J by 3 bases, with 8 bases between the two germline ends. The CDR3 sequence is 13 residues long. CDR1 is ENHRY and CDR2 is SYGVKD in the germline V gene. CDR3 sequence: CAISVAETDTQYF. CDR3 bases: TGTGCCATCAGTGTAGCGGAGACAGATACGCAGTATTTT.

This clone was detected ten times or more. The rearrangement joins TRBV7-9 to TRBJ1-2; 9 bases match TRBD1. Per the germline V gene, CDR1 is SEHNR and CDR2 is FQNEAQ (reference sequence). V dropped 11 bases and J dropped 6; count of bases not matched to a gene: 10. This CDR3 region has 13 residues. CDR3 coding DNA: TGTGCCGGCACGCGGGGGGACAGGGATGGCTACACCTTC. Its protein product is CAGTRGDRDGYTF.